This T cell receptor (beta chain) was recorded in a study of blood T cells in healthy people across ages. CDR1 and CDR2 (germline): SGHRS, YFSETQ. V lost 4 bases and J lost 9; bases outside the gene matches: 12. The CDR3 contains 16 residues. Through a sample-barcoded 5' primer and a J-beta primer mix, a second PCR was run for about 7 to 12 cycles. Researchers report that a template-switch adaptor with 12 random nucleotides tagged each cDNA molecule. A minimum of 3 million CDR3-containing paired-end reads was obtained for each sample. From the 5' RACE reads, TCRdb called clonotypes with MiXCR, one entry per CDR3 protein. The sample yields roughly 410,000 distinct CDR3 sequences, 45% to 65% seen once. On this clonotype itself: Its cognate antigen is unknown.

General study points: Estimated diversity across one million T cells was deemed an underestimate. Strong correlation linked observed beta diversity and percent naive T cells.

Sequencing was done on a sample of blood. The origin of this receptor is a man aged 60 to 69 in good health. The V call is TRBV5-1, the J call TRBJ1-6, with 8 positions matching TRBD1. CDR3: CASSPDRVGSRSPLHF. The CDR3 DNA reads as TGCGCCAGCAGCCCGGACAGGGTGGGCTCGCGTTCACCCCTCCACTTT. Full variable domain (missing parts from reference TRBV5-1 and TRBJ1-6): KAGVTQTPRYLIKTRGQQVTLSCSPISGHRSVSWYQQTPGQGLQFLFEYFSETQRNKGNFPGRFSGRQFSNSRSEMNVSTLELGDSALYLCASSPDRVGSRSPLHFGNGTRLTVT.